These 32 T cell receptor beta chains originate from one sample sequenced in a study of T cells in localized non-small cell lung cancer. TCRdb keeps only in-frame clones here, not all; method: immunoSEQ multiplex PCR. This sample has about 2,300 clones, with approximately 36% found just once. Sequences were derived from lung tumor tissue, sampled before any cancer treatment. The receptors come from a male donor at least 60 years old with stage II squamous cell lung carcinoma.

The J gene is TRBJ2-2, the V gene TRBV29-1, with 13 bases fitting TRBD2. Per the germline V gene, CDR1 is SQVTM and CDR2 is ANQGSEA. The CDR3 is 17 amino acids. J was trimmed by 0 bases and V by 6 bases; bases with no gene match: 7. The CDR3: CSVLGLAGVSNTGELFF. CDR3 coding DNA: TGCAGCGTCCTTGGACTAGCGGGAGTTTCGAACACCGGGGAGCTGTTTTTT.

This chain uses TRBV19 with TRBJ1-5; TRBD1 is a possible D gene (5 bases). This CDR3 comprises 14 residues. Germline CDR1 and CDR2: LNHDA and SQIVND (reference sequence). V was trimmed by 5 bases and J by 5 bases, leaving 13 bases between them. In DNA form, the CDR3 reads TGTGCCAGTAGTCTACAGGAGCGTTATCAGCCCCAGCATTTT. Protein product: CASSLQERYQPQHF.

This clone has only a few counts. The J gene is TRBJ1-2, the V gene TRBV6-8; D uncertain. CDR3 length: 15 residues. Trimming removed 0 bases from V and 0 bases from J, with 8 bases in between. Germline V gene sequence: CDR1 MNHGY, CDR2 SAAAGT. The CDR3 region is CASSYSSDSNYGYTF. The CDR3, as DNA: TGTGCCAGCAGTTACTCATCAGACTCTAACTATGGCTACACCTTC.

J is TRBJ2-7 and V is TRBV18, with unresolved D. The CDR3 has 14 amino acids. The V gene lost 2 bases and the J gene lost 2 bases, with 10 bases spanning the gap. CDR1 and CDR2 (germline): KGHSH, LQKENI. The chain's CDR3 is CASSPEEITYEQYF. Here the CDR3 DNA reads TGTGCCAGCTCACCAGAGGAGATCACCTACGAGCAGTACTTC.

The rearrangement links TRBV15 to TRBJ1-6, with 7 bases matching TRBD1. After removal of 2 bases from V and 7 bases from J, the junction contained 11 bases not matched to a gene. Looked up from germline, CDR1 is LNHNV and CDR2 is YYDKDF (reference sequence). The CDR3 loop spans 17 amino acids. DNA for the CDR3: TGTGCCACCAGCAGACCTCTGGGGGGACAGAGGAATTCACCCCTCCACTTT. It specifies CATSRPLGGQRNSPLHF.

Within the sample, this clone is medium-sized (0.01 to 0.1%). The chain joins TRBV6-8 to TRBJ1-4; a weak D match, TRBD1 (6 bases). Trimming took 2 bases from V and 8 from J, leaving 21 bases between them. This CDR3 is built from 17 residues. The germline CDR1 and CDR2 sequences are MNHGY and SAAAGT. The CDR3 region is CASSYRQVLPRKEKLFF. CDR3 DNA: TGTGCCAGCAGTTACCGACAGGTGCTCCCCCGAAAAGAAAAACTGTTTTTT.

About this clone: One end of the junction does not line up with germline, which may come from a read error. The gene calls are TRBV28 and TRBJ1-1, with 11 bases identical to TRBD1. The CDR3 loop spans 15 amino acids. Germline CDR1 is MDHEN and CDR2 is SYDVKM. The CDR3 bases are TGTGCCAGCAGTTCCCGGGACAGGGGGAACGCTGAAGCTTTCTTT. Amino acids: CASSSRDRGNAEAFF.

Only a few counts were recorded for this clone. The chain has TRBV9 and TRBJ1-1; 8 bases are a match to TRBD1. The CDR3 spans 15 residues. Looked up from germline, CDR1 is SGDLS and CDR2 is YYNGEE. The trim removed 4 bases at V and 7 bases at J, leaving 12 bases unmatched. The CDR3 reads CASSPGGQGLVEAFF. CDR3 DNA sequence: TGTGCCAGCAGCCCGGGCGGACAGGGCCTGGTTGAAGCTTTCTTT.

This chain uses TRBV29-1 with TRBJ2-7; TRBD1 matches at 8 bases. There are 12 residues in the CDR3. V was pared by 7 bases and J by 1 base, with 3 bases of the junction left unmatched. Germline V lookup: CDR1 SQVTM, CDR2 ANQGSEA. The CDR3 here is CSARDRSYEQYF. The CDR3 bases are TGCAGCGCCCGGGACAGGTCCTACGAGCAGTACTTC.

There are a few counts of this clone. At one boundary the junction diverges from the germline segment, which might be a read error. The chain recombines TRBV11-3 with TRBJ1-5; no firm D call. This CDR3 contains 14 residues. Looked up from germline, CDR1 is SGHNT and CDR2 is YENEEA. Written as DNA, the CDR3 is TGTGCCAGCAGCTTAGGGCACCTAAATCAACCCCAGCATTTT. Amino acids: CASSLGHLNQPQHF.

The J gene is TRBJ2-7, the V gene TRBV14; a weak D match, TRBD1 (6 bases). With 5 bases removed from V and 5 bases from J, the gap between germline ends came to 16 bases. The CDR3 is 14 amino acids. Germline V gene sequence: CDR1 SGHDN, CDR2 FVKESK. The CDR3 sequence: CASSTSDRPNEQYF. The CDR3 DNA reads TGTGCCAGCAGCACCTCTGACAGGCCCAACGAGCAGTACTTC.

This clone was recorded a few times. The chain has TRBV9 and TRBJ2-6; the match to TRBD1 covers 7 bases. The CDR3 spans 15 residues. V lost 4 bases, J lost 2 bases, and 3 bases stayed unmatched. CDR1 SGDLS and CDR2 YYNGEE come from the germline V gene. The CDR3 protein is CASSFTGAGANVLTF. In nucleotides, the CDR3 is TGTGCCAGCAGCTTTACAGGGGCTGGGGCCAACGTCCTGACTTTC.

V and J are TRBV2 and TRBJ2-2; 7 bases map to TRBD2. The CDR3 consists of 12 residues. Germline V gene data show CDR1 as SNHLY and CDR2 as FYNNEI. V lost 7 bases to trimming and J lost 13 bases; unmatched junction nucleotides: 9. The CDR3 sequence: CASKMGGSVLFF. The CDR3 nucleotides are TGTGCCAGCAAGATGGGAGGGTCGGTGCTGTTTTTT.

This clone is classed as medium-sized. J is TRBJ2-3 and V is TRBV11-3; no clear D. From germline, CDR1 is SGHNT and CDR2 YENEEA. V lost 1 base and J 3 bases, leaving 11 bases between the germline ends. This CDR3 has 15 amino acids. CDR3 protein: CASSLVVMQTDTQYF. CDR3 bases: TGTGCCAGCAGCTTAGTTGTGATGCAAACAGATACGCAGTATTTT.

This sequence joins TRBV5-1 and TRBJ2-2; 8 positions match TRBD1. V dropped 0 bases and J dropped 7; count of bases not matched to a gene: 5. CDR1 SGHRS and CDR2 YFSETQ come from the germline V gene. This CDR3 is 15 amino acids long. The CDR3 nucleotides read TGCGCCAGCAGCTTGGGGACAGGGAAAATCGGGGAGCTGTTTTTT. It is translated as CASSLGTGKIGELFF.

V gene TRBV9 combines with J gene TRBJ1-6; D ambiguous. From germline, CDR1 is SGDLS and CDR2 YYNGEE. Trimming left V 0 bases short and J 10 bases short, with 14 bases between. The CDR3 spans 15 residues. CDR3 coding DNA: TGTGCCAGCAGCGTAGGTGAGGCCAGAGGGTCACCCCTCCACTTT. It codes for CASSVGEARGSPLHF.

By sample share, this clone is medium-sized. The rearrangement links TRBV6-8 to TRBJ1-4; D not certain. The germline gives CDR1 MNHGY, CDR2 SAAAGT. The CDR3 is 13 residues long. With 5 bases removed from V and 4 bases from J, the gap between germline ends came to 8 bases. In DNA, the CDR3 is TGTGCCAGCAGTGTATCCGGTAATGAAAAACTGTTTTTT. Protein sequence: CASSVSGNEKLFF.

The chain uses TRBV28 and TRBJ2-5; either TRBD1 or TRBD2 may fit D (5 bases each). The germline V gene has CDR1 MDHEN and CDR2 SYDVKM. With 3 bases removed from V and 4 bases from J, the gap between germline ends came to 9 bases. The CDR3 consists of 13 residues. The chain's CDR3 is CASSLGVRETQYF. The DNA of the CDR3 is TGTGCCAGCAGTTTGGGGGTGAGAGAGACCCAGTACTTC.

This chain links TRBV6-8 with TRBJ1-3; perhaps TRBD1 as D (6 bases). The germline V gene has CDR1 MNHGY and CDR2 SAAAGT. V dropped 0 bases and J dropped 1 base, with 13 bases sitting between them. This CDR3 is 17 amino acids long. The CDR3 DNA reads as TGTGCCAGCAGTTACTCCCAGGACAGTACGTCTGGAAACACCATATATTTT. It translates to CASSYSQDSTSGNTIYF.

This chain links TRBV6-8 with TRBJ1-5; 8 nucleotides line up with TRBD1. Germline lookup yields CDR1 MNHGY and CDR2 SAAAGT. The length of the CDR3 is 13 residues. The trim removed 8 bases at V and 7 bases at J, leaving 7 bases unmatched. The CDR3 is CASAGGAGQPQHF. CDR3 nucleotides: TGTGCCAGCGCAGGGGGCGCGGGGCAGCCCCAGCATTTT.

A few counts support this clone. This sequence joins TRBV19 and TRBJ1-2; the D is unclear. V lost 0 bases and J lost 8, with 4 bases in between. CDR3 length: 11 amino acids. The V gene's germline CDR1 is LNHDA and CDR2 SQIVND (reference sequence). CDR3 amino acids: CASSIEQGYTF. DNA of the CDR3: TGTGCCAGTAGTATAGAACAAGGCTACACCTTC.

The J gene is TRBJ1-6, the V gene TRBV28; D may be TRBD1 (5 bases). In germline, CDR1 is MDHEN, CDR2 SYDVKM. V shed 5 bases and J shed 7 bases, with 18 bases lying between them. This CDR3 comprises 16 residues. This CDR3 is CASSLRDLLGNSPLHF. CDR3 sequence (DNA): TGTGCCAGCAGTCTCAGGGACCTGTTGGGGAATTCACCCCTCCACTTT.

The J gene is TRBJ2-7, the V gene TRBV6-8, with TRBD1 matching 8 bases. V shed 7 bases, J shed 2 bases, and the junction held 4 bases outside the gene matches. The germline CDR1 and CDR2 sequences are MNHGY and SAAAGT. The CDR3 has 13 amino acids. Written as DNA, the CDR3 is TGTGCCAGCAAGGCGGACAGGGCCTACGAGCAGTACTTC. Protein product: CASKADRAYEQYF.

A word on this clone: At one end, the junction sequence differs from germline, possibly due to a read error. The chain carries TRBV12-5 and TRBJ1-2; no clear D gene. From germline, CDR1 is LGHNT and CDR2 FRNRAP. This CDR3 spans 16 amino acids. The chain's CDR3 is CVSGFLLGPLNYGYTF. As DNA, the CDR3 is TGTGTTAGTGGTTTCCTCCTCGGACCTCTTAACTATGGCTACACCTTC. The full variable domain, with the rest looked up from reference TRBV12-5 and TRBJ1-2, is DARVTQTPRHKVTEMGQEVTMRCQPILGHNTVFWYRQTMMQGLELLAYFRNRAPLDDSGMPKDRFSAEMPDATLATLKIQPSEPRDSAVYFCVSGFLLGPLNYGYTFGSGTRLTVV.

The CDR3, as DNA: TGTGCCAGCAGTTTTCAACCGGGCTGGAACACTGAAGCTTTCTTT. This sequence encodes CASSFQPGWNTEAFF. The rearrangement joins TRBV28 to TRBJ1-1; D gene unclear. This CDR3 has 15 amino acids. V lost 3 bases and J 1 base, leaving 12 bases between the germline ends. Germline assignment: CDR1 MDHEN and CDR2 SYDVKM.

The rearrangement links TRBV28 to TRBJ1-2; D call uncertain. V was trimmed by 10 bases and J by 4 bases, leaving 13 bases between them. Germline lookup yields CDR1 MDHEN and CDR2 SYDVKM. This CDR3 contains 12 residues. CDR3 DNA: TGTGCCACCTCGGCCCCCGTCTATGGCTACACCTTC. Translating gives CATSAPVYGYTF.

The genes are TRBV11-1 and TRBJ1-5, with D perhaps TRBD1 (5 bases). In germline, CDR1 is SGHAT, CDR2 FQDESV (reference sequence). V was cut by 3 bases and J by 0 bases, with 9 bases left in between. The CDR3 spans 15 residues. CDR3 region: CASSLGVDSNQPQHF. The CDR3 nucleotides are TGTGCCAGCAGCTTGGGGGTTGATAGCAATCAGCCCCAGCATTTT.

The chain carries TRBV19 and TRBJ1-5; D gene ambiguous. The CDR3 spans 15 residues. Germline V gives CDR1 LNHDA, CDR2 SQIVND (reference sequence). The ends were cut back, 1 base at V and 2 bases at J, with 9 bases in the middle. CDR3 nucleotides: TGTGCCAGTAGTATAGGAACAGAGGGCAATCAGCCCCAGCATTTT. Its protein product is CASSIGTEGNQPQHF.

This clone was found a few times. The DNA holds an ambiguous or unread base, and X denotes its residue. The chain recombines TRBV14 with TRBJ1-1; 8 nucleotides agree with TRBD1. From germline, CDR1 is SGHDN and CDR2 FVKESK. The junction had 11 bases not matched to a gene; V was cut back by 4 bases and J by 7 bases. The CDR3 covers 15 residues. The CDR3 nucleotides read TGTGCCAGCAGCCTCCGGACAGGGTCGAATAYTGAAGCTTTCTTT. It is translated as CASSLRTGSNXEAFF.

By share, this clone counts as medium-sized (0.01 to 0.1%). J is TRBJ2-1 and V is TRBV11-3; 8 bases fit TRBD2. Germline V gene sequence: CDR1 SGHNT, CDR2 YENEEA. The CDR3 is 15 amino acids. V lost 5 bases, J lost 5 bases, and 8 bases stayed unmatched. The CDR3 DNA reads TGTGCCAGCAGCCCCTCGGGGGGGGGCGACAATGAGCAGTTCTTC. This sequence encodes CASSPSGGGDNEQFF.

In its sample, this clone ranks as large. Written as DNA, the CDR3 is TGTGCCAGCAGCTTATCTCTAGCGGGGAACAATGAGCAGTTCTTC. This translates into CASSLSLAGNNEQFF. The genes are TRBV11-3 and TRBJ2-1; 9 nucleotides match TRBD2. CDR3 length equals 15 residues. Trimming removed 2 bases from V and 5 bases from J; junction bases left unmatched: 4. From germline, CDR1 is SGHNT and CDR2 YENEEA.

This clone came up a few times. The chain recombines TRBV11-3 with TRBJ1-5; 11 nucleotides agree with TRBD1. The V segment lost 5 bases and the J segment 6 bases; nucleotides outside the gene matches: 6. The CDR3 length is 15 residues. From germline, CDR1 is SGHNT and CDR2 YENEEA. CDR3 in DNA: TGTGCCAGCAGCCCGGACAGGGGGCTCTTTCAGCCCCAGCATTTT. Amino acid sequence: CASSPDRGLFQPQHF.